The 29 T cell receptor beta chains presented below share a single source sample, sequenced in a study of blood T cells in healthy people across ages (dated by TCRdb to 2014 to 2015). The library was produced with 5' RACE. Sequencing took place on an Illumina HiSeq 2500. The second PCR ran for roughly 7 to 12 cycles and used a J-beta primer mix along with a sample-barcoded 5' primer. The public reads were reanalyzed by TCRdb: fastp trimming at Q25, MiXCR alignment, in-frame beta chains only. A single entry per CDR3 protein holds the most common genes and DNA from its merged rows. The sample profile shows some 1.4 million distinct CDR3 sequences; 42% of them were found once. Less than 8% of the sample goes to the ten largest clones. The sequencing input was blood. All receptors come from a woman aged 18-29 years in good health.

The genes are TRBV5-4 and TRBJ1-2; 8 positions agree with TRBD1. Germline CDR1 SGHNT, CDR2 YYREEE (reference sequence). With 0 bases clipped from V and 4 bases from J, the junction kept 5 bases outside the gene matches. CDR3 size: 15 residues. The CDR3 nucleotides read TGTGCCAGCAGCTTGGACACAGGGGGAAGCTATGGCTACACCTTC. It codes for CASSLDTGGSYGYTF.

The CDR3 reads CASSSLAGGPSIYNEQFF. The CDR3 region has the DNA TGCGCCAGCAGCTCCTTAGCGGGAGGGCCCTCTATATACAATGAGCAGTTCTTC. The rearrangement uses TRBV5-1 and TRBJ2-1; 11 bases align to TRBD2. Germline-derived CDR1 and CDR2 are SGHRS and YFSETQ. V was pared by 3 bases and J by 4 bases, with 12 bases of the junction left unmatched. This CDR3 contains 18 residues. Variable domain in full (rest from reference TRBV5-1 and TRBJ2-1): KAGVTQTPRYLIKTRGQQVTLSCSPISGHRSVSWYQQTPGQGLQFLFEYFSETQRNKGNFPGRFSGRQFSNSRSEMNVSTLELGDSALYLCASSSLAGGPSIYNEQFFGPGTRLTVL.

The CDR3 protein is CATTSSYNEQFF. The CDR3 coding sequence is TGTGCCACAACAAGCTCCTACAATGAGCAGTTCTTC. The chain couples TRBV12-3 or TRBV12-4 to TRBJ2-1; no clear D gene. The CDR3 has 12 amino acids. Trimming took 10 bases from V and 0 from J, leaving 7 bases between them.

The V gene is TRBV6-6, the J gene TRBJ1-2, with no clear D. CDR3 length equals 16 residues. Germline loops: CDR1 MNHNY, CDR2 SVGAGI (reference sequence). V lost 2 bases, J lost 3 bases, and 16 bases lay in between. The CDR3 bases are TGTGCCAGCAGTTACCCCAAGGGCGGGATGGACTATGGCTACACCTTC. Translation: CASSYPKGGMDYGYTF.

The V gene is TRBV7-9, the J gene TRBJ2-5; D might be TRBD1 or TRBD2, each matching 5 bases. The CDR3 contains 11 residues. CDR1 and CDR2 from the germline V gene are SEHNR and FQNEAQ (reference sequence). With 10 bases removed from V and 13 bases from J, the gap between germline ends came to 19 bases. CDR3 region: CAIGADPGWYF. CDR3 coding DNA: TGTGCCATCGGGGCGGACCCCGGATGGTACTTC.

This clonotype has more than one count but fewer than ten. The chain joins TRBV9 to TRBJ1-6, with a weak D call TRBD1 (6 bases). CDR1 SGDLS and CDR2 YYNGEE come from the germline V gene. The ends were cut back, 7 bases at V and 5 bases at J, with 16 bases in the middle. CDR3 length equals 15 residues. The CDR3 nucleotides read TGTGCCAGCGGCACAGGGTCCCCGGATAATTCACCCCTCCACTTT. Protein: CASGTGSPDNSPLHF. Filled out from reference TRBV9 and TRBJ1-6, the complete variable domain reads DSGVTQTPKHLITATGQRVTLRCSPRSGDLSVYWYQQSLDQGLQFLIQYYNGEERAKGNILERFSAQQFPDLHSELNLSSLELGDSALYFCASGTGSPDNSPLHFGNGTRLTVT.

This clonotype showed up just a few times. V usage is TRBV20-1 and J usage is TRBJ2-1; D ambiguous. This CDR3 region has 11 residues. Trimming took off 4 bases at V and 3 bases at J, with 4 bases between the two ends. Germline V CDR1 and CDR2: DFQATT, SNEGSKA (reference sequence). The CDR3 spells CSATSYNEQFF. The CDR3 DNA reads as TGCAGTGCTACTAGCTACAATGAGCAGTTCTTC.

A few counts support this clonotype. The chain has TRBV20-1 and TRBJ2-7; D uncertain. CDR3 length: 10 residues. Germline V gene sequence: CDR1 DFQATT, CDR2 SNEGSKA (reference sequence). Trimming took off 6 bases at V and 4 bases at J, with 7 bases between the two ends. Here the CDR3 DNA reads TGCAGTGCCATTAAATACGAGCAGTACTTC. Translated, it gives CSAIKYEQYF.

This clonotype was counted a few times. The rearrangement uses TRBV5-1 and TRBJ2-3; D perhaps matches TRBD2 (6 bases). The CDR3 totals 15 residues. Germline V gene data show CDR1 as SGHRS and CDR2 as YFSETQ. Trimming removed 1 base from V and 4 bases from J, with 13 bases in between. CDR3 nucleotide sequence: TGCGCCAGCAGCTTGTCGCTAGCGAGGCCAGATACGCAGTATTTT. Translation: CASSLSLARPDTQYF.

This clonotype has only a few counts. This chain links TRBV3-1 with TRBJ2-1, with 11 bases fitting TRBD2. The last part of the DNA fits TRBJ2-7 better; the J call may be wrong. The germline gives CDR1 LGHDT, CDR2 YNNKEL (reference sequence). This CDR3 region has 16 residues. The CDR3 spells CASSLPGLAAYNEQYF. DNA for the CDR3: TGTGCCAGCAGCCTACCGGGACTAGCGGCCTACAATGAGCAGTACTTC.

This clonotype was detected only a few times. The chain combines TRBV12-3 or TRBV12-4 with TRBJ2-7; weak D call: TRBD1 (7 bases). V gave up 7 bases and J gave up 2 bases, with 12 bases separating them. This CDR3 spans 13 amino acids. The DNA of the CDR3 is TGTGCCAGCACCCCCAGGGGGGCCTACGAGCAGTACTTC. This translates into CASTPRGAYEQYF.

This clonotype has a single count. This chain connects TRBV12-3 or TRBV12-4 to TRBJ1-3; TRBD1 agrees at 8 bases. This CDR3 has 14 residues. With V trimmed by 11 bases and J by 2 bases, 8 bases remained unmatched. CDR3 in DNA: TGTGCCGTCCGACAGGGGAGCACTGGAAACACCATATATTTT. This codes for CAVRQGSTGNTIYF.

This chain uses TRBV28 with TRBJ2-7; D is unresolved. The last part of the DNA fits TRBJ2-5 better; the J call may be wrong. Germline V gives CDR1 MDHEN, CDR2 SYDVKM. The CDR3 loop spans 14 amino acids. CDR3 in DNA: TGTGCCAGCAGTTTAGCCAGGAACCAAGAGACCCAGTACTTC. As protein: CASSLARNQETQYF.

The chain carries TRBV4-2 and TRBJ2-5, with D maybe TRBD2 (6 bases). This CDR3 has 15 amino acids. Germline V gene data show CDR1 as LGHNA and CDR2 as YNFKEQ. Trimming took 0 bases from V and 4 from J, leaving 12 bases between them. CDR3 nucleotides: TGTGCCAGCAGCCAAGATAATCTTAGCGGAGAGACCCAGTACTTC. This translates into CASSQDNLSGETQYF.

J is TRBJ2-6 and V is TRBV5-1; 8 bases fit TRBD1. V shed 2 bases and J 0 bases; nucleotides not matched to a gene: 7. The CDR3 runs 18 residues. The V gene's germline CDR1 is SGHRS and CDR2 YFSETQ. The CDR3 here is CASSFTGTGYSGANVLTF. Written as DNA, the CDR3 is TGCGCCAGCAGCTTCACAGGGACAGGCTACTCTGGGGCCAACGTCCTGACTTTC.

CDR3: CATSDFTSGELFF. The CDR3 DNA reads TGTGCCACCAGTGATTTTACGTCCGGGGAGCTGTTTTTT. The chain recombines TRBV24-1 with TRBJ2-2; D gene unclear. The V end lost 1 base, the J end lost 6 bases, and 5 bases lay between the germline ends. CDR3 length: 13 residues. The germline gives CDR1 KGHDR, CDR2 SFDVKD.

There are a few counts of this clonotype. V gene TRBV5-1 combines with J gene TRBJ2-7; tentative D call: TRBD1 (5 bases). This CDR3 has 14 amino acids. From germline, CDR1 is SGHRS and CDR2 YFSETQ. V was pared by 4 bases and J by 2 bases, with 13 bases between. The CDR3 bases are TGCGCCAGCAGCCTCTACAGGCCGACCTACGAGCAGTACTTC. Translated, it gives CASSLYRPTYEQYF. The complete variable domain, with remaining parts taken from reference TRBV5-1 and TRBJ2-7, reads KAGVTQTPRYLIKTRGQQVTLSCSPISGHRSVSWYQQTPGQGLQFLFEYFSETQRNKGNFPGRFSGRQFSNSRSEMNVSTLELGDSALYLCASSLYRPTYEQYFGPGTRLTVT.

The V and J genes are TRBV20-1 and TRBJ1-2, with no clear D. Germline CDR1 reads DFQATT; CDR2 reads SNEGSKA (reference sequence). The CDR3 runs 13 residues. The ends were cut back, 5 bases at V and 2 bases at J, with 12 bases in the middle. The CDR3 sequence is CSASPGLNYGYTF. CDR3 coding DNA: TGCAGTGCTTCTCCGGGCCTCAACTATGGCTACACCTTC.

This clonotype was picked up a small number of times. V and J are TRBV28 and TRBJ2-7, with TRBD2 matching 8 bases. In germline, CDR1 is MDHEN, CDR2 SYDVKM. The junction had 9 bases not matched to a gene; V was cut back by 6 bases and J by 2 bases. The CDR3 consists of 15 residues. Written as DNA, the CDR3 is TGTGCCAGCAGCCAGGGGACTAGTCCCACCTACGAGCAGTACTTC. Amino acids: CASSQGTSPTYEQYF.

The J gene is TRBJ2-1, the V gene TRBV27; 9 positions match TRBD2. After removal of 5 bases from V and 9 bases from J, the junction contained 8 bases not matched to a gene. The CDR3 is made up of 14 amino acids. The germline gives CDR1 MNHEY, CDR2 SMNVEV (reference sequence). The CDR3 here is CASSTGTSLPEQFF. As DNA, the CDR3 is TGTGCCAGCAGTACCGGGACTAGCCTCCCTGAGCAGTTCTTC.

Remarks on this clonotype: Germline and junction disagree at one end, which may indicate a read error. CDR3 bases: TGTGCCAGCACCTCAGGACAGGGCATCTCCTCCGAGCAGTACTTC. Its protein is CASTSGQGISSEQYF. J is TRBJ2-5 and V is TRBV12-3 or TRBV12-4, with TRBD1 matching 8 bases. The J call may be faulty, since TRBJ2-7 better matches the DNA end. The CDR3 has 15 residues.

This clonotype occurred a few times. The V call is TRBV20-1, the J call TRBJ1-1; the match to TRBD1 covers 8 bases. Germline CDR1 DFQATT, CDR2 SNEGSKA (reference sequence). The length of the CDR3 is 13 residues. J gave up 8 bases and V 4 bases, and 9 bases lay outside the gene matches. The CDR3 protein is CSATKGTGLEAFF. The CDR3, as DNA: TGCAGTGCTACCAAAGGGACAGGTCTCGAAGCTTTCTTT.

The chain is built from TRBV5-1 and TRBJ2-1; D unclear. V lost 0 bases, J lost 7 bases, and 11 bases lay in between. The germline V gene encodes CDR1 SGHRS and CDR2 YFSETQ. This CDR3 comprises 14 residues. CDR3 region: CASSLGYSENEQFF. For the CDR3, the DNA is TGCGCCAGCAGCTTGGGATATTCGGAAAATGAGCAGTTCTTC.

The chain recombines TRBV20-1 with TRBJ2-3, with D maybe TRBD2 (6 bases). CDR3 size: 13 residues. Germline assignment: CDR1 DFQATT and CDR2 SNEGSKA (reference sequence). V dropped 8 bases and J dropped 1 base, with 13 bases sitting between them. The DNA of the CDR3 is TGCAGTTTCACGTGGAGGGGCACAGATACGCAGTATTTT. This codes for CSFTWRGTDTQYF.

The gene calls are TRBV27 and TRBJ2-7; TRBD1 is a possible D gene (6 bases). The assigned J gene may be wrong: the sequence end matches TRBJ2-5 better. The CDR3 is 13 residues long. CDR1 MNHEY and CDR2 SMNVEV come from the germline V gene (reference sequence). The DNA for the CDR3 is TGTGCCAGCAGTCCAAGGACAGCGGAGACCCAGTACTTC. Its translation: CASSPRTAETQYF.

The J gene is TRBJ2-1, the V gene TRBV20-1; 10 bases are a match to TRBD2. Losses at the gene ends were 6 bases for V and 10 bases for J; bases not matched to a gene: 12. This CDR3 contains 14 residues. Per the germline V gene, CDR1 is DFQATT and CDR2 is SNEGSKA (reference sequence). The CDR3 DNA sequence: TGCAGTGCCAAACTAGCGGGGTTGTCCTACGAGCAGTTCTTC. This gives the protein CSAKLAGLSYEQFF.

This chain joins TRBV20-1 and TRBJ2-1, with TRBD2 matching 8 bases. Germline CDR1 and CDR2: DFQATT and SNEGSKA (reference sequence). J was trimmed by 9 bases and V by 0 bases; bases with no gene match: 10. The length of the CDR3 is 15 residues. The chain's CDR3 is CSAREPLAGDGEQFF. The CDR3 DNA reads TGCAGTGCTAGAGAACCGCTAGCGGGTGACGGTGAGCAGTTCTTC.

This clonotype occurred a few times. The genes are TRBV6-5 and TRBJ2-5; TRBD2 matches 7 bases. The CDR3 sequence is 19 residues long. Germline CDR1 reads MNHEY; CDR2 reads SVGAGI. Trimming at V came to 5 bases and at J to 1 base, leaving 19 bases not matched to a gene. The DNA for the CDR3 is TGTGCCAGCAGTAACACTCTCGGGGCTAGCGGATTCCTCCAAGAGACCCAGTACTTC. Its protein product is CASSNTLGASGFLQETQYF.

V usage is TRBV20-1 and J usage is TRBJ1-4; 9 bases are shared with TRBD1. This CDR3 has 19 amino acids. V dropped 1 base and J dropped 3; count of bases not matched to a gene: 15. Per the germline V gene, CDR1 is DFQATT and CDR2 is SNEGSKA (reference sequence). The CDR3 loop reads CSARVSLGGQGFSNEKLFF. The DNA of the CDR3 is TGCAGTGCTAGAGTCTCATTGGGTGGACAGGGGTTTTCTAATGAAAAACTGTTTTTT.